The rows below give T cell receptor beta chains drawn from one sample of a study of T cell changes during pregnancy in multiple sclerosis. This table comes from immunoSEQ multiplex PCR, and its TCRdb copy is limited to in-frame clones, with some not included. The sample has about 15,000 clones, roughly 80% seen once; the top ten hold about 18%. The sample consisted of CD8+ T cells from peripheral blood mononuclear cells, taken after pregnancy. These receptor sequences come from a female donor in good health, enrolled as a control in a pregnancy study. The CDR3 runs from the conserved cysteine through the conserved F or W. D genes are given only for firm matches.

TRBV9	TRBD2	TRBJ2-4	CASSEGAGGGINIQYF
TRBV5-6	TRBD1	TRBJ1-2	CASSLAGGTSNYGYTF
TRBV18	-	TRBJ2-1	CASSSRTVAEVQFF
TRBV7-9	TRBD1	TRBJ2-7	CASSLTTGTGGYEQYF
TRBV7-3	TRBD2	TRBJ2-3	CASSLVAGVADTQYF
TRBV25-1	-	TRBJ1-4	CAAEGRVGEKLFF
TRBV2	TRBD2	TRBJ2-5	CASRPLSGLAGFQETQYF
TRBV28	TRBD1	TRBJ1-2	CASWDRGTGYGYTF
TRBV7-2	TRBD1	TRBJ1-5	CASSATGERNQPQHF
TRBV27	-	TRBJ1-2	CASSLFAGGEGYTF
TRBV5-1	TRBD2	TRBJ2-1	CASIGTSGQGYNEQFF
TRBV6-1	-	TRBJ2-7	CASRGGRNEQYF
TRBV5-6	-	TRBJ2-3	CASSFDRRSTDTQYF
TRBV9	TRBD2	TRBJ2-1	CASSFGLAGSDEQFF
TRBV19	-	TRBJ1-1	CASSKTRGWDTEAFF
TRBV5-4	TRBD2	TRBJ2-5	CASSFGGAEETQYF
TRBV6-1	TRBD1	TRBJ1-6	CASSEQGAKSPLHF
TRBV5-6	TRBD1	TRBJ2-5	CASRDGTGGQETQYF
TRBV7-9	-	TRBJ2-7	CASSSTNAGARTYEQYF
TRBV11-2	-	TRBJ1-5	CASSSGGTTNQPQHF
TRBV19	-	TRBJ1-1	CASSPPTYEPMNTEAFF
TRBV7-2	TRBD2	TRBJ2-4	CASSLDSSGGLLENIQYF
TRBV5-6	TRBD2	TRBJ2-7	CASSSRGESYEQYF
TRBV7-8	-	TRBJ2-6	CAPQSRANVLTF
TRBV13	-	TRBJ2-1	CASSSSPGRNEQFF
TRBV6-4	TRBD2	TRBJ2-3	CASSLAGGTDTQYF
TRBV4-3	-	TRBJ1-2	CASSVRTPGTLGYTF
TRBV29-1	TRBD2	TRBJ2-7	CSVEASGSPYEQYF
TRBV7-9	-	TRBJ2-4	CASSSGGEGSGHIQYF
TRBV23-1	-	TRBJ1-4	CASSRRDWKRFF
TRBV9	TRBD1	TRBJ1-2	CASSVDRGPYGYTF
TRBV2	TRBD2	TRBJ2-1	CASSPLEREGIEQFF
TRBV30	TRBD1	TRBJ1-2	CACIQGLGYGYTF
TRBV19	TRBD1	TRBJ1-2	CASDGTGDNYGYTF
TRBV10-2	TRBD1	TRBJ2-3	CASTETGGGADTQYF
TRBV7-9	-	TRBJ1-6	CASSSASSHSPLHF
TRBV28	TRBD1	TRBJ1-6	CASSPRGLGNSPLHF
TRBV7-9	-	TRBJ2-7	CASTSPGYEQYF
TRBV28	-	TRBJ2-7	CASSPQIAVTRGYF
TRBV7-6	-	TRBJ2-2	CASRSGVGELFF
TRBV6-5	-	TRBJ2-2	CASSYSTGIRGELFF
TRBV21-1	-	TRBJ2-1	CASSTPLKPLAGGCYNEQFF
TRBV2	-	TRBJ1-1	CASTTDSINTEAFF
TRBV9	-	TRBJ1-2	CASSVRGYGYTF
TRBV5-1	-	TRBJ2-2	CASSQTDRSLNTGELFF
TRBV13	-	TRBJ2-7	CASSYALKGDEQYF
TRBV28	-	TRBJ2-5	CASSLSTKGETQYF
TRBV27	TRBD1	TRBJ2-1	CASTIRRGTGARNNEQFF
TRBV11-2	TRBD1	TRBJ1-4	CASRAGTANEKLFF
TRBV10-3	TRBD1	TRBJ1-1	CAISTGDTEAFF
TRBV4-3	TRBD1	TRBJ1-4	CASSQDRGEKLFF
TRBV5-1	-	TRBJ2-7	CASSLSGPYEQYF
TRBV7-9	TRBD1	TRBJ1-5	CASSLQGALGNQPQHF
TRBV7-9	TRBD2	TRBJ2-3	CASRTSGGSLDTQYF
TRBV9	-	TRBJ1-2	CASSLGSNYGYTF
TRBV27	-	TRBJ2-1	CASSNLSPSGGNEQFF
TRBV15	-	TRBJ2-2	CATSLKRTDGELFF
TRBV7-7	TRBD2	TRBJ2-1	CASSLVYSGSTNEQFF
TRBV6-8	-	TRBJ1-6	CASSYSSATSPLHF
TRBV7-2	-	TRBJ1-5	CASSLRGLSNQPQHF